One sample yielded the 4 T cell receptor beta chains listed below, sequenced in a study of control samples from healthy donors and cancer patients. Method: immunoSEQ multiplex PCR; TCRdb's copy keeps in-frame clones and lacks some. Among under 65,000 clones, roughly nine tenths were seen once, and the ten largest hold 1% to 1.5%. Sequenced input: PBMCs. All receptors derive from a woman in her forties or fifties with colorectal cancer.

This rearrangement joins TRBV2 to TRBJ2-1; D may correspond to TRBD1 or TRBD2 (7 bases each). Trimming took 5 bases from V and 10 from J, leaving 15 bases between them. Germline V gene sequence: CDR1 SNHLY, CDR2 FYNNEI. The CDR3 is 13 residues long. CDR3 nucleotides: TGTGCCAGCAGTCCCCAGGGGGGGATCGAGCAGTTCTTC. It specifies CASSPQGGIEQFF.

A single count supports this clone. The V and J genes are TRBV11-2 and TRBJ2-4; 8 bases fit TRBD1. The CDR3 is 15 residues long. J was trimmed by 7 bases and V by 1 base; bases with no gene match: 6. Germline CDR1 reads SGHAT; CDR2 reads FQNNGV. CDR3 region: CASSLGLAGGNIQYF. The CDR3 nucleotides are TGTGCCAGCAGCTTAGGTTTAGCAGGGGGCAACATTCAGTACTTC. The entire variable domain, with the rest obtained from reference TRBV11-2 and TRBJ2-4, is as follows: EAGVAQSPRYKIIEKRQSVAFWCNPISGHATLYWYQQILGQGPKLLIQFQNNGVVDDSQLPKDRFSAERLKGVDSTLKIQPAKLEDSAVYLCASSLGLAGGNIQYFGAGTRLSVL.

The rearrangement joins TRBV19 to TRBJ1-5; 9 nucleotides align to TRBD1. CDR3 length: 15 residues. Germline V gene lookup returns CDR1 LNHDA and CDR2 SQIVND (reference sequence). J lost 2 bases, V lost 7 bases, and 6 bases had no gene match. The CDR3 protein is CASTRDRVGNQPQHF. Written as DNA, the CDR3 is TGTGCCAGTACTCGGGACAGGGTCGGCAATCAGCCCCAGCATTTT.

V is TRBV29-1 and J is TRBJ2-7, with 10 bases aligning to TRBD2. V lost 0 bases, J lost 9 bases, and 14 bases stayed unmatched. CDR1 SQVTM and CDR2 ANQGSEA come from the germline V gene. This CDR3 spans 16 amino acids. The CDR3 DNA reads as TGCAGCGTTGAAGAGGGAGGTCTAGCGGGGGTGTCGGGGCAGTACTTC. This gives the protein CSVEEGGLAGVSGQYF.